These 10 T cell receptor beta chains were sequenced from one sample in a study of shared clonotypes between healthy human individuals. The repertoire was sequenced with immunoSEQ multiplex PCR; TCRdb's copy has only in-frame clones and lacks some. Of roughly 2.6 million clones detected, more than 80% appear once; the ten largest clones hold over 0.12%. The specimen was naive CD4+ T cells sorted from blood. Documented subset: CD45RA+ positively selected. The receptors shown here come from a man aged 18 to 29 in good health.

This clone was detected once. V is TRBV5-1 and J is TRBJ1-2; D is uncertain. There are 13 residues in the CDR3. The germline CDR1 and CDR2 sequences are SGHRS and YFSETQ. V was pared by 2 bases and J by 1 base, with 6 bases between. As DNA, the CDR3 is TGCGCCAGCAGCTTTTCATTTAACTATGGCTACACCTTC. Its protein product is CASSFSFNYGYTF.

This chain connects TRBV5-1 to TRBJ1-3; D is uncertain. The CDR3 runs to 15 residues. V was trimmed by 0 bases and J by 2 bases, leaving 9 bases between them. Per the germline V gene, CDR1 is SGHRS and CDR2 is YFSETQ. CDR3 in DNA: TGCGCCAGCAGCTTGGCTGGACCGCCTGGAAACACCATATATTTT. Encoded protein: CASSLAGPPGNTIYF.

V usage is TRBV5-4 and J usage is TRBJ1-6, with 8 nucleotides matching TRBD1. After removal of 3 bases from V and 10 bases from J, the junction contained 9 bases not matched to a gene. This CDR3 contains 15 residues. The germline CDR1 and CDR2 sequences are SGHNT and YYREEE (reference sequence). The CDR3 is CASSSTGESRSPLHF. CDR3 in DNA: TGTGCCAGCAGCTCGACAGGGGAGTCAAGGTCACCCCTCCACTTT.

The V call is TRBV7-9, the J call TRBJ2-1; D is unresolved. Germline assignment: CDR1 SEHNR and CDR2 FQNEAQ (reference sequence). Between the trimmed V and J ends, which lost 5 bases and 7 bases, there was a span of 6 bases. There are 11 residues in the CDR3. The DNA for the CDR3 is TGTGCCAGCAGCCAAGCTAATGAGCAGTTCTTC. This gives the protein CASSQANEQFF.

V is TRBV7-9 and J is TRBJ1-6; D not resolved. This CDR3 contains 13 residues. From germline, CDR1 is SEHNR and CDR2 FQNEAQ (reference sequence). Trimming removed 7 bases at V and 5 bases at J, with 9 bases between. This CDR3 reads CASTKTDNSPLHF. CDR3 coding DNA: TGTGCCAGCACCAAAACTGATAATTCACCCCTCCACTTT.

This rearrangement joins TRBV19 to TRBJ1-4, with no clear D. V lost 6 bases, J lost 7 bases, and 15 bases lay in between. Germline V gene sequence: CDR1 LNHDA, CDR2 SQIVND (reference sequence). CDR3 length equals 14 residues. CDR3 sequence reads: CASSPREVGEKLFF. The CDR3 DNA reads as TGTGCCAGTAGCCCCAGAGAGGTGGGTGAAAAACTGTTTTTT.

The V and J genes are TRBV5-1 and TRBJ2-1, with 10 bases fitting TRBD2. The V gene's germline CDR1 is SGHRS and CDR2 YFSETQ. This CDR3 has 15 residues. V was clipped by 4 bases and J by 4 bases; unmatched bases: 5. This CDR3 reads CASSGGLARYNEQFF. Here the CDR3 DNA reads TGCGCCAGCAGCGGGGGACTAGCGCGGTACAATGAGCAGTTCTTC.

The chain employs TRBV5-4 and TRBJ2-3; 12 bases are shared with TRBD2. J was trimmed by 2 bases and V by 4 bases; bases with no gene match: 11. The CDR3 contains 18 residues. In germline, CDR1 is SGHNT, CDR2 YYREEE (reference sequence). CDR3 in DNA: TGTGCCAGCAGCCAGAGGGGACTAGCGGGTCCCTACACAGATACGCAGTATTTT. It translates to CASSQRGLAGPYTDTQYF.

This chain links TRBV19 with TRBJ2-5; D gene ambiguous. Trimming took 7 bases from V and 2 from J, leaving 14 bases between them. CDR1 is LNHDA, CDR2 SQIVND, per germline (reference sequence). This CDR3 is 14 amino acids long. The CDR3 spells CASNTLAAQETQYF. The CDR3 region has the DNA TGTGCCAGTAATACGTTAGCAGCACAAGAGACCCAGTACTTC. Full variable domain (rest looked up from reference TRBV19 and TRBJ2-5): DGGITQSPKYLFRKEGQNVTLSCEQNLNHDAMYWYRQDPGQGLRLIYYSQIVNDFQKGDIAEGYSVSREKKESFPLTVTSAQKNPTAFYLCASNTLAAQETQYFGPGTRLLVL.

This clone was found a few times. The genes are TRBV27 and TRBJ2-1; 10 nucleotides match TRBD2. The CDR3 totals 15 residues. The ends lost 5 bases at V and 9 bases at J; junction bases unmatched: 10. Germline V gene data show CDR1 as MNHEY and CDR2 as SMNVEV (reference sequence). CDR3 loop: CASSITGTSVSEQFF. The CDR3 DNA sequence: TGTGCCAGCAGTATCACCGGGACTAGCGTCAGTGAGCAGTTCTTC.